This entry features one T cell receptor (beta chain) sequence. The sample holds many counts of this clonotype. Its recognized antigen is unknown. The record has no base qualities; no much larger clone is one base away. The library was made by 5' RACE. Sequencing instrument: NextSeq 500. The TCR library protocol attached unique molecular identifiers to individual cDNA molecules to correct for sequencing error and PCR bias. Both TCR alpha and beta chains were sequenced, and tight co-correlation was observed between alpha and beta sequence abundances in each sample. The paper's processing steps were these. V gene, J gene and CDR3 annotation of TCR sequences was performed with Decombinator V4. TCRs were defined as expanded if a significant change between any two time points was detected under a Poisson model with p below 0.0001. TCR abundances were normalised to the total number of TCRs sequenced per sample and were expressed as counts per million. MAIT TCRs were defined by TRAV1-2 paired with TRAJ12, TRAJ20 or TRAJ33, and iNKT TCRs by TRAV10 paired with TRAJ18. VDJdb, accessed 1 November 2021, was searched for CMV, EBV and SARS-CoV-2 annotated TCRs, with TCRs annotated for multiple antigens excluded. TCRdb handled the public reads itself, with Q25 trimming in fastp and clone calling in MiXCR, and kept productive beta chains. CDR3 protein sequences are deduplicated, and each keeps its most common genes and DNA. The V and J calls here are based on TCRdb, not the publication. Across this sample there are some 40,000 distinct CDR3 sequences, with over 9% seen only once. The top ten clones comprise about a sixth of the sample.

The CDR3 measures 12 amino acids from cysteine to phenylalanine. The CDR3 DNA has 36 bases and is translated from base 1. The germline V gene gives CDR1 as SGHTA and CDR2 as FQGNSA. V lost 2 bases and J lost 8 bases; the stretch between them is 6 bases long. These data originate in a study of early T cells in non-severe SARS-CoV-2 infection (dated by TCRdb to the early 2020s). For the study in its entirety: Because TCR sequencing relied on bulk RNA taken from unsorted whole blood, pairing of alpha and beta chains was not possible.

The study at large found these results: VDJdb matching was skewed toward anti-spike CD8 responses and likely underestimated virus-specific expansions, missing private and CD4 specificities.

This was a case-control study nested in a cohort of healthcare workers in London, UK, who had nasopharyngeal swab PCR tests and blood samples taken every week. Healthcare workers were enrolled in the week of the UK lockdown, from 23 to 31 March 2020, and were followed every week for up to roughly 15 weeks. The specimen was whole blood. This TCR was recovered from an adult who was a healthcare worker with PCR-confirmed SARS-CoV-2 infection or an uninfected control (not recorded which). The sequence is built from TRBV7-2 and TRBJ1-4; no D segment can be confidently identified. The bases read TGTGCCAGCAGCTTATCGATGGAAAAACTGTTTTTT. Its translation reads: CASSLSMEKLFF.